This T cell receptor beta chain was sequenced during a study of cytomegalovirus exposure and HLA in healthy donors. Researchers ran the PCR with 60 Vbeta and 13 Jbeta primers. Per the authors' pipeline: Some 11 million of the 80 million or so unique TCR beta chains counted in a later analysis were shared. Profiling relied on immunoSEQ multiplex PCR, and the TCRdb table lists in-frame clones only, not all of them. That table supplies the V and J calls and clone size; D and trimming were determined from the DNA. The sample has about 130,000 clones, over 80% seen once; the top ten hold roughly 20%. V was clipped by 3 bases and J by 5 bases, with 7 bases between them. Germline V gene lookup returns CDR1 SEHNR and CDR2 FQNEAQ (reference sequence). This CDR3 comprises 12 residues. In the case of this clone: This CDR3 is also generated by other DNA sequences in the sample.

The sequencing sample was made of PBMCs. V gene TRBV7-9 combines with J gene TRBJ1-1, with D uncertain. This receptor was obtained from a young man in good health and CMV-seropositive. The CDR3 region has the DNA TGTGCCAGCAGCTTGTTAGAGACTGAAGCTTTCTTT. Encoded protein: CASSLLETEAFF. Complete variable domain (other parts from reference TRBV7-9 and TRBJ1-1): DTGVSQNPRHKITKRGQNVTFRCDPISEHNRLYWYRQTLGQGPEFLTYFQNEAQLEKSRLLSDRFSAERPKGSFSTLEIQRTEQGDSAMYLCASSLLETEAFFGQGTRLTVV.